The present TCR beta chain was sequenced within a study of T cell responses to AZD1222 COVID-19 vaccine (dated by TCRdb to about 2021). Regarding the research as a whole: AZD1222 recipients whose second dose came at about 4 weeks and those whose second dose came at about 12 weeks were combined into one group, since spike-specific TCR depth and breadth did not differ between the two schedules. A total of 240 or so trial participants underwent TCR sequencing, of whom 200 to 220 had received two doses of AZD1222 and roughly 26 had received two doses of the MenACWY control vaccine. Trial participants were enrolled by age into 18-55, 56-69 and 70-plus year subgroups, with approximately 150, 28 and 58 TCR-sequenced participants respectively.

General findings and caveats noted by the study authors: Participants were mostly white British and included more females than males, and it was suggested by the authors that clonal diversity may have been underestimated. After two AZD1222 doses, both the breadth and the depth of spike-specific TCRs were significantly higher than at day 0 and than in MenACWY recipients. Conclusions about previously exposed vaccinees were limited because only five to seven AZD1222 recipients were SARS-CoV-2 seropositive at baseline. Reportedly, close to half of the unique spike-specific TCRs recognized epitopes lying outside the regions that are mutated in the B.1.351 and B.1.1.7 variants. Vaccine-associated CD4 TCRs spanned the whole spike protein, with dominant responses in regions 160-218 and 743-854. The 56-69-year group was small, and its depth increase did not reach significance, likely because of low power. No day 14 peak-response samples were available, so repertoires were characterized only after the peak T cell response.

This clone was found once. Its antigen is currently not known. No base quality information exists; no much larger clone differs at one position. CDR1 and CDR2 (SGHTA, FQGNSA) derive from the germline V gene. The CDR3 runs 12 residues from the cysteine to the phenylalanine. Kept here is only the CDR3 DNA, which spans 36 bases and is read in frame from base 1. Trimming takes 5 bases from V and 1 base from J, and the germline ends sit 6 bases apart. The CDR3 regions of human TCRbeta chains were analyzed by immunosequencing. As for the original processing: Repertoire TCRs were checked for matches against a reference library of SARS-CoV-2-specific TCRs that had been generated using the MIRA antigen-specificity platform. Breadth was defined as the fraction of unique TCRs that were SARS-CoV-2-associated, and depth was defined as the fraction of total T cells that were SARS-CoV-2-associated. Using the MIRA data, each spike-specific TCR was assigned both to the spike region to which the TCR was reactive and to a CD4 or CD8 class. Log10-transformed breadth and depth values were compared by one-way ANOVA with Sidak's multiple comparisons tests. Sourced from immuneACCESS, this table was stored by TCRdb with only in-frame sequences that have V and J called. A share of the clones is absent; for the studies checked, an unresolved V gene accounts for under half, and the remainder has no known explanation. V and J calls and clone size are as listed in that table; D and trimming were resolved from the DNA. The sample table records about 160,000 clones; roughly nine tenths of these occur just once. Together, the top ten hold approximately 6.9% of the sample.

The meaning of the sample's time point label: baseline before first vaccination. Vaccinee samples were obtained from the UK trials COV001 and COV002, which included a single-blind randomized controlled phase 2/3 trial of AZD1222 (ChAdOx1 nCoV-19) in healthy adults. Trial participant PBMC samples were collected at day 0 and day 28 after the second dose for TCRbeta chain sequencing. The TCR sequence derives from an adult in good health. The rearrangement combines TRBV7-2 with TRBJ2-7, with the D gene uncertain. The starting material was peripheral blood, obtained on day 0 of AZD1222 vaccination. The nucleotide sequence is given as TGTGCCAGCAGCATTTCATCCTACGAGCAGTACTTC. Protein translation: CASSISSYEQYF.